This T cell receptor (beta chain) is drawn from a study of T cells and Merkel cell carcinoma outcomes. Study conclusions and caveats: Merkel cell carcinoma outcomes were reportedly predicted by repertoire and T-cell density.

Worth noting for this clone: Its target is not known.

Germline loops: CDR1 SGHRS, CDR2 YFSETQ. V was clipped by 5 bases and J by 8 bases, with 10 bases between them. The CDR3 extends over 12 amino acids. Generated by immunoSEQ multiplex PCR, the TCRdb table keeps only in-frame clones and is missing some. The table includes 5,000 to 6,500 clones, 70% to 80% detected once. The chain employs TRBV5-1 and TRBJ1-4; the D is unclear. The receptor was isolated from a human donor with Merkel cell carcinoma. Input material: tumor tissue from Merkel cell carcinoma. The CDR3 sequence is CASSREREKLFF. CDR3 bases: TGCGCCAGCAGTCGAGAGCGGGAAAAACTGTTTTTT.